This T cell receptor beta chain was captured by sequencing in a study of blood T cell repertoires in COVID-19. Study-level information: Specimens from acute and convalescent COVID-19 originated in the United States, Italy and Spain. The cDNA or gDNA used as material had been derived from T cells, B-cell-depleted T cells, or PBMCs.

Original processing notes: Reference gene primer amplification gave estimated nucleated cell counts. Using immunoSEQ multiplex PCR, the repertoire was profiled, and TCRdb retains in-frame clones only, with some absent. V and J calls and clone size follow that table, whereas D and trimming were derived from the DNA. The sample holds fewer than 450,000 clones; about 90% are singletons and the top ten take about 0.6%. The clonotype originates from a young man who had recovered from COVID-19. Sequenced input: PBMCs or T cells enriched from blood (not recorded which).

CDR3 DNA sequence: TGCGCCAGCAGCCAGGATATACAGCGGGGGCAGCCCCAGCATTTT. Residues: CASSQDIQRGQPQHF. The chain links TRBV4-1 to TRBJ1-5; maybe TRBD1 (5 bases). V dropped 3 bases and J dropped 7 bases, with 16 bases sitting between them. Germline-derived CDR1 and CDR2 are MGHRA and YSYEKL. The CDR3 covers 15 residues.